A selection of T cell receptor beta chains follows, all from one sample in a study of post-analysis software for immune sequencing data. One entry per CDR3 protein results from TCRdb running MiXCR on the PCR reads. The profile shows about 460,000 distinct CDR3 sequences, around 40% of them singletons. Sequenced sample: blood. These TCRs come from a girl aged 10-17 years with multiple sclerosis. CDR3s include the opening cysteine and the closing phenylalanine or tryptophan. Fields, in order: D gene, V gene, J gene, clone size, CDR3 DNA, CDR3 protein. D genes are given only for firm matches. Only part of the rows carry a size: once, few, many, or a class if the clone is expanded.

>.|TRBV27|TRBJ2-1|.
TGTGCCAGCAGTTTAGGCCTGGACTGCAATGAGCAGTTCTTC
CASSLGLDCNEQFF
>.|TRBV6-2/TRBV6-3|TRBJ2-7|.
TGTGCCAGCAGTTTCCCGGACGAGCAGTACTTC
CASSFPDEQYF
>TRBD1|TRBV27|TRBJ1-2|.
TGTGCCAGCAGTTCCCACGACAGGGGGAACTATGGCTACACCTTC
CASSSHDRGNYGYTF
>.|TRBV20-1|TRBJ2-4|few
TGCAGTGCTAGGTCAGGTAGACTAGCCAAAAACATTCAGTACTTC
CSARSGRLAKNIQYF
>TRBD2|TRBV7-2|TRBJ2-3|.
TGTGCCAGCAGCTTAAGGCCTGGGACTAGCGGGGGTAGCACAGATACGCAGTATTTT
CASSLRPGTSGGSTDTQYF
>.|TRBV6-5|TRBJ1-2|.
TGTGCCAGCAGTTACTCGAGATCTCCTGGCTACACCTTC
CASSYSRSPGYTF
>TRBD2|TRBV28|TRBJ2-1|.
TGTGCCAGCTCGGCGGCTAGCGGTTACAATGAGCAGTTCTTC
CASSAASGYNEQFF
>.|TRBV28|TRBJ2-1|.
TGTGCCAGCAATTTACAACTAGCTGGGGGTGAGCAGTTCTTC
CASNLQLAGGEQFF
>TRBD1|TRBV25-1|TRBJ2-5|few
TGTGCCAGCAGCGACACAGGGGGCCAAGAGACCCAGTACTTC
CASSDTGGQETQYF
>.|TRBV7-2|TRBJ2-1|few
TGTGCCAGCAGCTATTGGGACAATGAGCAGTTCTTC
CASSYWDNEQFF
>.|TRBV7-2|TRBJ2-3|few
TGTGCCAGCAGCCCTACAGGGGGGGCAGATACGCAGTATTTT
CASSPTGGADTQYF
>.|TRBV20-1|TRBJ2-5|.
TGCAGTGCCCAGGGGGGGGGTGGGGAGACCCAGTACTTC
CSAQGGGGETQYF
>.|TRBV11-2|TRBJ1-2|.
TGTGCCAGCAGCTTAGGGACGAGCGGAATTAGGAACTATGGCTACACCTTC
CASSLGTSGIRNYGYTF
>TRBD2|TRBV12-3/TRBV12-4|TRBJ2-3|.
TGTGCCAGCAGTTTACTAGCGGGAGTCAGAGATACGCAGTATTTT
CASSLLAGVRDTQYF
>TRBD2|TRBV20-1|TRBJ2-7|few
TGCAGTGCTAGACTAGCGGGAGGACCAGACGAGCAGTACTTC
CSARLAGGPDEQYF
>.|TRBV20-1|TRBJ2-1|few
TGCAGTGCTCGCCCCACAGGCCGGAATGAGCAGTTCTTC
CSARPTGRNEQFF
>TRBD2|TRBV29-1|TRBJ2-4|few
TGCAGCGTTGTCAGGCGGGAGTTTCTCGATGAGCAGTACTTC
CSVVRREFLDEQYF
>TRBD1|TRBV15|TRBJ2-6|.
TGTGCCACCAGCGAAAATAGAGGGACAGGTATCTCTGGGGCCAACGTCCTGACTTTC
CATSENRGTGISGANVLTF
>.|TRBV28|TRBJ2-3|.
TGTGCCAGCAGGACAAGAAAGGTGGATACGCAGTATTTT
CASRTRKVDTQYF
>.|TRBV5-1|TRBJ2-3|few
TGCGCCAGCAGCTTGGACCCAGGGGATCCGCAGTATTTT
CASSLDPGDPQYF
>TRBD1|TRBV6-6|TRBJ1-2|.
TGTGCCAGCAGCACAGGGGATGGCTACACCTTC
CASSTGDGYTF
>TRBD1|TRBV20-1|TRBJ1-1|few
TGCAGTGCGGCAGACAGGGTAGTGAACACTGAAGCTTTCTTT
CSAADRVVNTEAFF
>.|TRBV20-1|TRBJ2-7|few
TGCAGTGCTAGAGAAAGCGGAAGCTCCTACGAGCAGTACTTC
CSARESGSSYEQYF
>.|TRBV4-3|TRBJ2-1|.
TGCGCCAGCAGCCAAGGACCCTTCTACAATGAACAGTTCTTC
CASSQGPFYNEQFF
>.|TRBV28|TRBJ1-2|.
TGTGCCAGCAGTTTGATGTCCGCCACGGGTGGCTACACCTTC
CASSLMSATGGYTF
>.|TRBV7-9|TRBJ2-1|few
TGTGCCAGCAGCTTAGGCGGGTACACCTCAAATGAGCAGTTCTTC
CASSLGGYTSNEQFF
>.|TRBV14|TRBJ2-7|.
TGTGCCAGCAGCCCCCAAGGAAAGACTTCCTACGAGCAGTACTTC
CASSPQGKTSYEQYF
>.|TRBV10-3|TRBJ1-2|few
TGTGCCATCAGGGACTATGGCTACACCTTC
CAIRDYGYTF
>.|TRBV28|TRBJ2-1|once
TGTGCCAGCACCATTGGGTCCCGGGGGAATGAGCAGTTCTTC
CASTIGSRGNEQFF
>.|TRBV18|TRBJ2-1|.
TGTGCCAGCTCACCAGGCAGGTACAATGAGCAGTTCTTC
CASSPGRYNEQFF
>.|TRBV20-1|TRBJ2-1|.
TGCAGTGCTAGAGATCGTGGGGGACGCCCCGATGAGCAGTTCTTC
CSARDRGGRPDEQFF
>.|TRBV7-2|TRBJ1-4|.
TGTGCCAGCAGCCCCCGGGCCACAACTAATGAAAAACTGTTTTTT
CASSPRATTNEKLFF
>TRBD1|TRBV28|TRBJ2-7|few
TGTGCCAGCAGGGGGACAGGTTGGGACGAGCAGTACTTC
CASRGTGWDEQYF